This section outlines one T cell receptor (beta chain) sequence together with its context. Primed by a sample-barcoded 5' primer and a J-beta primer mix, a second PCR proceeded for about 7 to 12 cycles. TCRdb reanalysed the 5' RACE reads using MiXCR and keeps one entry per CDR3 protein. The table has under 1,100,000 distinct CDR3 sequences, under 30% seen once. This specimen comes from a study of blood T cells in healthy people across ages. Germline-derived CDR1 and CDR2 are MNHEY and SVGAGI. V was shortened by 6 bases and J by 6 bases, with 14 bases between the two germline ends. This CDR3 comprises 13 residues. These same records also appear under a second study, on T cells of mothers and their children.

The source of this sequence is a girl aged 2 to 10 in good health. This chain connects TRBV6-5 to TRBJ1-1; D may be TRBD1 (5 bases). The sample comprised blood. DNA for the CDR3: TGTGCCAGCAGCGGAGGGGTCGGTGCTGAAGCTTTCTTT. It encodes CASSGGVGAEAFF.